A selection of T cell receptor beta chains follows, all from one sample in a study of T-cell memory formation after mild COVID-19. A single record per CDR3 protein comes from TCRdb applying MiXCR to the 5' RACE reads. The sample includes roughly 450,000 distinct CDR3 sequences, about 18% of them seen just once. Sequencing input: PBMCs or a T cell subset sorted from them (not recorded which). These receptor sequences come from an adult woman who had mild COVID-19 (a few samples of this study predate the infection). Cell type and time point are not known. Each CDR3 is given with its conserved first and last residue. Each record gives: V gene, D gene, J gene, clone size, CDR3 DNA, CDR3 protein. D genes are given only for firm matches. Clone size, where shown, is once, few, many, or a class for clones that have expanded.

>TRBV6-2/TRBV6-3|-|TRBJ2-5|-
TGTGCCAGCAGTAAATACCAAGGACTGTATACCCAGTACTTC
CASSKYQGLYTQYF
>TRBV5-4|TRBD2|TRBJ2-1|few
TGTGCCAGCAGCTTGGGAGCGGGGGGCTCGAACAATGAGCAGTTCTTC
CASSLGAGGSNNEQFF
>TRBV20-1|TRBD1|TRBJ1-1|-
TGCAGTGCCAGACGGGACAGGGATATCGGGGCGGGCACTGAAGCTTTCTTT
CSARRDRDIGAGTEAFF
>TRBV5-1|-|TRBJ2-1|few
TGCGCCAGCAGCGATGGTCCAGAATCCTACAATGAGCAGTTCTTC
CASSDGPESYNEQFF
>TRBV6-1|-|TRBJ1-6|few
TGTGCCAGCAGTTCCGTACAGGGTGATAATTCACCCCTCCACTTT
CASSSVQGDNSPLHF
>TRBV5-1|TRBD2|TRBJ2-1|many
TGCGCCAGCAGCAGACTAGCGGGTTACAATGAGCAGTTCTTC
CASSRLAGYNEQFF
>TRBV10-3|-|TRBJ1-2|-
TGTGCCATCAGTGTAATGGACAGAGGCGGCTATGGCTACACCTTC
CAISVMDRGGYGYTF
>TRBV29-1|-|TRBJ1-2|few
TGCAGCGTTGAGGGGCAGGGGTATAACTATGGCTACACCTTC
CSVEGQGYNYGYTF
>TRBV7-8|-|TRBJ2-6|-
TGTGCCAGCAGCTTAGCGACGGGTGGCGGCCAGGCAGGTGGGGCCAACGTCCTGACTTTC
CASSLATGGGQAGGANVLTF
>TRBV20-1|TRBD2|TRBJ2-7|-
TGCAGCCTGACTAGCGGTCACGAGCAGTACTTC
CSLTSGHEQYF
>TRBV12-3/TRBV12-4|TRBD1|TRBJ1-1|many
TGTGCCAGCAAACAGGGGAGGCTCACTGAAGCTTTCTTT
CASKQGRLTEAFF
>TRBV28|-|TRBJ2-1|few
TGTGCCAGCAGTGCCCCCTGGACGGCGAGCTCCTACAATGAGCAGTTCTTC
CASSAPWTASSYNEQFF
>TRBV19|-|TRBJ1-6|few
TGTGCCAGTAAACGGGAGGGGTTGTGGAATTCACCCCTCCACTTT
CASKREGLWNSPLHF
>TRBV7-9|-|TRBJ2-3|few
TGTGCCGGCGGGGGCCTCAGCACAGATACGCAGTATTTT
CAGGGLSTDTQYF
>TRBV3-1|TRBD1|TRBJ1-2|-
TGTGCCAGCAGGCTCTCAGGGGGGGCCTATGGCTACACCTTC
CASRLSGGAYGYTF
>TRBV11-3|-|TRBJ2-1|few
TGTGCCAGCAGCCCCCATTTAACGGGAGAATTTGACAATGAGCAGTTCTTC
CASSPHLTGEFDNEQFF
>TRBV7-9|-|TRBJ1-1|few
TGTGCCAGCAGCCCAGATCGTGGGAGGAACACTGAAGCTTTCTTT
CASSPDRGRNTEAFF
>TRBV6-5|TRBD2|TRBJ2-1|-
TGTGCCAGCAGTCCTGTCAGCGGGGTCTACAATGAGCAGTTCTTC
CASSPVSGVYNEQFF
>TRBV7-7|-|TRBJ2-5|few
TGTGCCAGCAGGCGTGGCACAGCGCCGGATGGGAAGCAGTACTTC
CASRRGTAPDGKQYF
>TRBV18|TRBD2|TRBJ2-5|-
TGTGCCAGCTCACCACCCCTTGAGCGGGAGGCGAAGACCCAGTACTTC
CASSPPLEREAKTQYF
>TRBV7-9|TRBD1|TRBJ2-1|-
TGTGCCAGCAGCCCCGTGGAGACAGGGACAGTTAGAATGGAGCAGTTCTTC
CASSPVETGTVRMEQFF
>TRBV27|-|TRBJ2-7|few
TGTGCCAGCAGTTTCTCGGACGGAGGCTCCTACGAGCAGTACTTC
CASSFSDGGSYEQYF
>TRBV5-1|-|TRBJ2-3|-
TGCGCCAGCAGCAGGAGGTCAGGGGAAACAGATACGCAGTATTTT
CASSRRSGETDTQYF
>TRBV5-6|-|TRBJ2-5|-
TGTGCCAGCAGCTTGTATAGGGGGAGACACCAAGAGACCCAGTACTTC
CASSLYRGRHQETQYF
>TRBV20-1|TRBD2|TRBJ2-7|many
TGCAGTGGTACGCTAGCGGTCTCCTACGAGCAGTACTTC
CSGTLAVSYEQYF
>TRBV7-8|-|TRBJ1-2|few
TGTGCCAGCAGCCCCAGGACATCTTGGACAAACTATGGCTACACCTTC
CASSPRTSWTNYGYTF
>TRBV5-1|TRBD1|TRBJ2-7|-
TGCGCCAGCACCAGGGGGAGTTGGTACGAGCAGTACTTC
CASTRGSWYEQYF
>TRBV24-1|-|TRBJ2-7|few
TGTGCCACCAGTGAGCCACTAGGTTACGAGCAGTACTTC
CATSEPLGYEQYF
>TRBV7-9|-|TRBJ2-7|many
TGTGCCAGCAGCCCGACAGGTCCCTCCTACGAGCAGTACTTC
CASSPTGPSYEQYF
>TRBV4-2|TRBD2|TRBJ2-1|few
TGTGCCAGCAGCCAAGGACTAGCGGACAACTACAATGAGCAGTTCTTC
CASSQGLADNYNEQFF
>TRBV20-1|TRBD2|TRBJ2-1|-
TGCAGTGCTCCTACTAGCGGGGGGCGCAATGAGCAGTTCTTC
CSAPTSGGRNEQFF
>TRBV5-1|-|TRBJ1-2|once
TGCGCCAGCAGCTGGAGCCCCACGGGGGGCTACACCTTC
CASSWSPTGGYTF
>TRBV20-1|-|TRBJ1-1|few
TGCAGTGCTAGCCCGAGGGGGGTCATGAACACTGAAGCTTTCTTT
CSASPRGVMNTEAFF
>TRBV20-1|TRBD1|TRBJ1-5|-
TGCAGTGCAAGCCAGGGGGGTGGCAATCAGCCCCAGCATTTT
CSASQGGGNQPQHF
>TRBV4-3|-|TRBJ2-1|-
TGCGCCAGCAGCCAAGATCTTCGAAGCGGAATCAACAATGAGCAGTTCTTC
CASSQDLRSGINNEQFF
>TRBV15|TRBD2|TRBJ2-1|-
TGTGCCACCAGCGAGGGACTAGCGGAGTACAATGAGCAGTTCTTC
CATSEGLAEYNEQFF
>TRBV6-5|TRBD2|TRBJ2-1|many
TGTGCCAGCAGTTACGGGTGGACTAGCGGGAGTTCCTACAATGAGCAGTTCTTC
CASSYGWTSGSSYNEQFF
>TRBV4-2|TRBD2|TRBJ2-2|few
TGTGCCAGCAGCCAAACGAGGACTAGCGGGGACACCGGGGAGCTGTTTTTT
CASSQTRTSGDTGELFF
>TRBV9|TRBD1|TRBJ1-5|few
TGTGCCAGCAGCGTCACAGGGGATCAGCCCCAGCATTTT
CASSVTGDQPQHF
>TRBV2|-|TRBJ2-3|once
TGTGCCAGCAGCACGACTTCAGATACGCAGTATTTT
CASSTTSDTQYF
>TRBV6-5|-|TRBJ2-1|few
TGTGCCAGCAGTTACTTTGGTTCTAGCGAGCGTGGTTGGGGGGACAATGAGCAGTTCTTC
CASSYFGSSERGWGDNEQFF
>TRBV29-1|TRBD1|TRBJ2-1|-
TGCAGCGTACTCCGACAGGGCGTGTCCTCCTACAATGAGCAGTTCTTC
CSVLRQGVSSYNEQFF
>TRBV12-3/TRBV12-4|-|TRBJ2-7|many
TGTGCCAGCAGTTATGACAGGACCTCAACCTACGAGCAGTACTTC
CASSYDRTSTYEQYF
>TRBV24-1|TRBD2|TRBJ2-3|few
TGTGCCACCAGTGAGGATGTAGCGGGGGTCACAGATACGCAGTATTTT
CATSEDVAGVTDTQYF
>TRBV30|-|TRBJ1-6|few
TGTGCCTGGAGTGTGGAGAAAACGGGCTCCTATAATTCACCCCTCCACTTT
CAWSVEKTGSYNSPLHF
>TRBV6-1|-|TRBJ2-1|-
TGTGCCAGCAATAGGAATGAGCAGTTCTTC
CASNRNEQFF
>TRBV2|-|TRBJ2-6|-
TGTGCCAGCATCGACTACTACATTCGGGAGGCCAACGTCCTGACTTTC
CASIDYYIREANVLTF
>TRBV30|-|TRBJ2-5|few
TGTGCCTGGAGTGTAAAGACCCAGTACTTC
CAWSVKTQYF
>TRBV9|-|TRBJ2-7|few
TGTGCCAGCAGTCCTGGACCTGCCGACCCCCCCTACGAGCAGTACTTC
CASSPGPADPPYEQYF
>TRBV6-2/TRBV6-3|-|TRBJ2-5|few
TGTGCCAGCAGTTACGGGGGCCTAGCGGAGCCCAGGAGAGAGACCCAGTACTTC
CASSYGGLAEPRRETQYF
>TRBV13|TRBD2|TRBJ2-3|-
TGTGCCAGCAGCTTAGGGACGACTAGCGGGACCACGCAGTATTTT
CASSLGTTSGTTQYF
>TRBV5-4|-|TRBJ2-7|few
TGTGCCAGCAGCTTGGAGGTCTCCTACGAGCAGTACTTC
CASSLEVSYEQYF
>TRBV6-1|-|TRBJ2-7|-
TGTGCCAGCAGTGAAGCGACGGGGCCCTACGAGCAGTACTTC
CASSEATGPYEQYF
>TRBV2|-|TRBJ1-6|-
TGTGCCAGCAGGGGAGGCATGATATCACCCCTCCACTTT
CASRGGMISPLHF
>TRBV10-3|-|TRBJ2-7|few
TGTGCCATCAGTACGCTGGGGCGTTCCTACGAGCAGTACTTC
CAISTLGRSYEQYF